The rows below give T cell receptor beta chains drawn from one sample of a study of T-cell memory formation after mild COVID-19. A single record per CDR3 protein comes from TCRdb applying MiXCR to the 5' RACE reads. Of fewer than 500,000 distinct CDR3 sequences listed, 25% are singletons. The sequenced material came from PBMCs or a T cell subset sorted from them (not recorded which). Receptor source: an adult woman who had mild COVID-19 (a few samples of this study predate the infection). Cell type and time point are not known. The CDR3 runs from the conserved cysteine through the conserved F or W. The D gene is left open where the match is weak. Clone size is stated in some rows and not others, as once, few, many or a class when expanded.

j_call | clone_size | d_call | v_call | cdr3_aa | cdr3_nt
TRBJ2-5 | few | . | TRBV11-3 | CASSSPKGRTQYF | TGTGCCAGCAGCTCGCCTAAGGGTAGGACCCAGTACTTC
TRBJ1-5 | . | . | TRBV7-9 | CASSWDHSNQPQHF | TGTGCCAGCAGCTGGGACCATAGCAATCAGCCCCAGCATTTT
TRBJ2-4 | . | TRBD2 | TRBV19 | CASSISSGGNIAKNIQYF | TGTGCCAGTAGTATCTCCTCGGGAGGGAATATAGCCAAAAACATTCAGTACTTC
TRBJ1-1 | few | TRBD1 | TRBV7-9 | CASSLRTGFNTEAFF | TGTGCCAGCAGCTTGCGGACAGGCTTTAACACTGAAGCTTTCTTT
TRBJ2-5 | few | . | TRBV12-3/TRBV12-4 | CASSRTPVWTQYF | TGTGCCAGCAGCAGGACCCCTGTCTGGACCCAGTACTTC
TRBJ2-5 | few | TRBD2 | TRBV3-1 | CASSQVRLAGALQETQYF | TGTGCCAGCAGCCAAGTACGACTAGCGGGGGCCCTCCAAGAGACCCAGTACTTC
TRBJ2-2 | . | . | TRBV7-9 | CASSSARSANTGELFF | TGTGCCAGCAGCTCGGCGCGTAGCGCGAACACCGGGGAGCTGTTTTTT
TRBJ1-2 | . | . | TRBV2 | CASKASPPPNYGYTF | TGTGCCAGCAAGGCAAGCCCACCTCCTAACTATGGCTACACCTTC
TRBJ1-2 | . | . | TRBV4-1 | CASSQDLHGVAFGGGGYTF | TGCGCCAGCAGCCAAGATCTTCACGGCGTTGCGTTTGGAGGGGGAGGCTACACCTTC
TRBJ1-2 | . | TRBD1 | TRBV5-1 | CASSTPGTGAGYTF | TGCGCCAGCAGCACTCCCGGGACAGGGGCTGGCTACACCTTC
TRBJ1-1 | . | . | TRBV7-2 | CASSLAVIQGYMNTEAFF | TGTGCCAGCAGCTTAGCGGTGATACAGGGATACATGAACACTGAAGCTTTCTTT
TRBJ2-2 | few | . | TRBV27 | CASGSGYNTGELFF | TGTGCCAGCGGGTCAGGGTATAACACCGGGGAGCTGTTTTTT
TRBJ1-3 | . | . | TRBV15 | CATRDLSAGNTIYF | TGTGCCACCCGAGACTTGAGTGCTGGAAACACCATATATTTT
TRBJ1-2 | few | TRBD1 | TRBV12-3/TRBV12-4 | CASSFRDRPNYGYTF | TGTGCCAGCAGTTTCCGGGACAGACCAAACTATGGCTACACCTTC
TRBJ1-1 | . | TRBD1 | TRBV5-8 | CASSLLDRAIDEAFF | TGTGCCAGCAGCTTGCTCGACAGGGCTATTGATGAAGCTTTCTTT
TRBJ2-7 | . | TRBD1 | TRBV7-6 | CASSLARGLDEQYF | TGTGCCAGCAGCTTAGCCAGGGGGCTTGACGAGCAGTACTTC
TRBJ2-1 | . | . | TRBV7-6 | CASSLPSRSSYNEQFF | TGTGCCAGCAGCTTGCCTTCCAGGAGCTCCTACAATGAGCAGTTCTTC
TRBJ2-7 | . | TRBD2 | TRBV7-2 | CASSPYSGTSRYEQYF | TGTGCCAGCAGCCCTTATTCCGGGACTAGTCGGTACGAGCAGTACTTC
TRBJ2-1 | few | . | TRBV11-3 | CASSYIKGNEQFF | TGTGCCAGCAGCTATATAAAGGGCAATGAGCAGTTCTTC
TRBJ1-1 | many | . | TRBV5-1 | CASSATDSGNTEAFF | TGCGCCAGCAGCGCAACGGATTCAGGGAACACTGAAGCTTTCTTT
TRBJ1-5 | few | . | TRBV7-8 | CASSLPSQGYSNQPQHF | TGTGCCAGCAGCTTACCGTCCCAGGGCTATAGCAATCAGCCCCAGCATTTT
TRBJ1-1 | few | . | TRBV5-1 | CASSPPKNTEAFF | TGCGCCAGCAGCCCGCCGAAAAACACTGAAGCTTTCTTT
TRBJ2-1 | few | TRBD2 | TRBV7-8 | CASSVRTSGIYNEQFF | TGTGCCAGCAGCGTAAGGACTAGCGGGATTTACAATGAGCAGTTCTTC
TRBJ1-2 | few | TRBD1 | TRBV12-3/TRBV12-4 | CASSLRDRGYGYTF | TGTGCCAGCAGTTTAAGGGACAGGGGCTATGGCTACACCTTC
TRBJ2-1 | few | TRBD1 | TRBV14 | CASSQDWDRAGNEQFF | TGTGCCAGCAGCCAAGATTGGGACAGGGCGGGGAATGAGCAGTTCTTC
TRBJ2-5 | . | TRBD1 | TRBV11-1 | CASRQGARETQYF | TGTGCCAGCAGACAGGGGGCCAGAGAGACCCAGTACTTC
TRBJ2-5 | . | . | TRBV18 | CASSPLGRRLDETQYF | TGTGCCAGCTCACCACTAGGACGGCGTCTCGACGAGACCCAGTACTTC
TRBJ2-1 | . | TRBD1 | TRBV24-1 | CATSDAGTGVNEQFF | TGTGCCACCAGTGATGCCGGGACAGGGGTAAATGAGCAGTTCTTC
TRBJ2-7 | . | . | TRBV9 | CASSTSGLSSYEQYF | TGTGCCAGCAGCACATCGGGACTTAGCTCCTACGAGCAGTACTTC
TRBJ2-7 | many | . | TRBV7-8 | CASTVEPGQSYEQYF | TGTGCCAGCACCGTCGAACCGGGACAATCCTACGAGCAGTACTTC
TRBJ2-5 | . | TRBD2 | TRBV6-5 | CASSQFLAAQETQYF | TGTGCCAGCAGCCAATTCCTAGCGGCCCAAGAGACCCAGTACTTC
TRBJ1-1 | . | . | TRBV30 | CAWSSGNTEAFF | TGTGCCTGGAGTTCAGGGAACACTGAAGCTTTCTTT
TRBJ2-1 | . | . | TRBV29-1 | CSVEDLGGPRVFEQFF | TGCAGCGTTGAAGACCTCGGCGGGCCTAGGGTTTTTGAGCAGTTCTTC
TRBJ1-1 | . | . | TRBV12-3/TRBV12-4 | CASSRPPKARMNTEAFF | TGTGCCAGCAGTCGGCCGCCCAAGGCGAGAATGAACACTGAAGCTTTCTTT
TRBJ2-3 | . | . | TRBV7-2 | CASSLRERSTDTQYF | TGTGCCAGCAGCCTCCGGGAGAGGAGCACAGATACGCAGTATTTT
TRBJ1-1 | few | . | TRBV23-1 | CASNHRPITMNTEAFF | TGCGCCAGCAATCACCGTCCCATAACAATGAACACTGAAGCTTTCTTT
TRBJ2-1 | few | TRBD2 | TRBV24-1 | CATSMAQTSGTNEQFF | TGTGCCACCAGTATGGCTCAGACTAGCGGGACAAATGAGCAGTTCTTC
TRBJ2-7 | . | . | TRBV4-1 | CASSQDRDGYEQYF | TGCGCCAGCAGCCAAGATCGGGACGGTTACGAGCAGTACTTC
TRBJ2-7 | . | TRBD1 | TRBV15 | CATSRGQGFNEQYF | TGTGCCACCAGCAGGGGACAGGGGTTTAACGAGCAGTACTTC
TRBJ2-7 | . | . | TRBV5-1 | CASSRTVADYEQYF | TGCGCCAGCAGCCGGACGGTAGCTGACTACGAGCAGTACTTC
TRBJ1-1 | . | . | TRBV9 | CASSVRTVNTEAFF | TGTGCCAGCAGCGTGCGGACAGTGAACACTGAAGCTTTCTTT
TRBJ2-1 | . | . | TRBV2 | CASSKDGTSYNEQFF | TGTGCCAGCAGTAAGGATGGGACCTCCTACAATGAGCAGTTCTTC
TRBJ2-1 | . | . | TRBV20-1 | CSARDSSVPEQFF | TGCAGTGCTAGAGATAGTAGCGTACCCGAGCAGTTCTTC
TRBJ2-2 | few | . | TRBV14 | CASSPLRGPTNTGELFF | TGTGCCAGCAGCCCTCTCCGTGGGCCCACGAACACCGGGGAGCTGTTTTTT
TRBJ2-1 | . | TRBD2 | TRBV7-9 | CASSLDSGGSWYNEQFF | TGTGCCAGCAGCTTAGATAGCGGGGGGTCCTGGTACAATGAGCAGTTCTTC
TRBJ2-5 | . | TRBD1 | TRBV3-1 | CASSQDLPRQGRETQYF | TGTGCCAGCAGCCAAGACTTACCGAGACAGGGCAGAGAGACCCAGTACTTC
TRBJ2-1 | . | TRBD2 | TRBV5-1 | CASSSGLVRDEQFF | TGCGCCAGCAGCTCAGGACTAGTCAGGGATGAGCAGTTCTTC
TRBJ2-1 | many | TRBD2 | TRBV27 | CASSPIQRGHNEQFF | TGTGCCAGCAGCCCGATTCAGCGGGGACACAATGAGCAGTTCTTC
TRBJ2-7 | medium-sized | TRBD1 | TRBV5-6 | CASSFLGTGGSYEQYF | TGTGCCAGCAGCTTCCTAGGGACAGGGGGCTCCTACGAGCAGTACTTC